This TCR beta chain was recorded in a study of CD8+ T cells in alopecia areata (dated by TCRdb to 2016 to 2018). Study-level background: The treated patients, all with moderate-to-severe alopecia areata, were enrolled in an open-label pilot trial of oral tofacitinib given at 5 to 10 mg twice daily. Scalp clonality was compared among normal scalp (n=4), patchy alopecia areata scalp (n=8), and alopecia totalis/universalis scalp (n=8). In treated patients, disease severity was measured using the SALT score, which gives the percentage of scalp surface area affected. Tofacitinib-treated patients had biopsies at baseline and at 4 and 24 weeks of treatment, with a later scalp biopsy in several patients. In both human patients and the C3H/HeJ mouse model, the study applied high-throughput TCRbeta sequencing to look at T cell clonal expansion in alopecia areata. Patients stayed on tofacitinib for 6 to 18 months and then had 6 months of follow-up off drug so that delayed response and recurrence could be assessed. TCRbeta CDR3 regions were amplified by immunoSEQ multiplex PCR with 35 Vbeta forward and 13 Jbeta reverse primers. RNA came from the PAXgene miRNA kit for fixed scalp, the miRNeasy kit for PBMCs, and the RNeasy kit for mouse skin. On the human side, TCRbeta sequencing was run on scalp tissue and on sorted CD4+ and CD8+ peripheral blood T cells from healthy controls and from alopecia areata patients with either patchy or totalis/universalis disease.

Notes on this clone: What this receptor recognizes is not known. Qualities for individual bases were not recorded, and no much larger clone is one base off.

The sample's treatment or condition label, in plain terms: oral pan-JAK inhibitor, 5-10 mg twice daily. Peripheral blood and lesional scalp punch biopsies were obtained from patients with alopecia areata. After PBMCs were isolated by density centrifugation and stained for CD3, CD4 and CD8, a FACSAria was used to sort CD4+ and CD8+ T cells. Unmatched junction bases come to 8, with V trimmed by 4 bases and J by 6 bases. CDR1 SEHNR and CDR2 FQNEAQ are derived from the germline V gene (reference sequence). Including cysteine and phenylalanine, the CDR3 has 14 amino acids. The sequence is cut down to CDR3 DNA, 42 bases in frame from base 1. The library relied on the immunoSEQ multiplex PCR assay. RNA was extracted from all samples and reverse transcribed into cDNA as template for TCR sequencing. SuperScript III was used to make first-strand cDNA, primed with a 2:1 mix of oligo-dT and random hexamers. Amplification bias was assessed with a synthetic immune receptor repertoire, and residual bias was removed computationally. The source study handled its data this way. Raw reads were preprocessed for error removal, and CDR3 was defined according to IMGT conventions as running from the conserved cysteine to phenylalanine. Clonality was computed by normalizing Shannon entropy by log2 of the number of productive unique TCRs and subtracting the result from 1. Scalp TCRbeta sequences were cross-referenced with sorted blood CD4 and CD8 repertoires so that the CD4 or CD8 identity of scalp clones could be inferred. Held by TCRdb, this immuneACCESS table contains in-frame sequences only and omits some clones. Under half of the omission traces to an unresolved V gene where checked; the cause of the rest is unknown. V, J and clone size reflect that table, while D and trimming were determined from the DNA. Here the sample has 150,000 to 200,000 clones; approximately 50% occur a single time. Of the sample, around 10% falls within the top ten clones.

Overall study outcomes, separate from this receptor: Shared TCR sequences between patients were less evident than in mice, which may be partly attributable to HLA diversity in the patient population. Unlike mouse skin, where gammadelta T cells dominate, normal human skin contains resident alphabeta T cells that get sequenced too, which complicates analysis of the scalp TCR repertoire. Higher clonality and more expanded CD8+ clones were observed in lesional scalp than in normal scalp, particularly in alopecia totalis/universalis, a finding suggestive of antigenic drive. During tofacitinib treatment, many expanded lesional clones stuck around in both scalp and blood, and this persistence may partly explain why relapse happens after treatment is stopped. Because the treated cohort was small and had only one nonresponder, larger studies are needed to examine links between baseline CD8+ expansion and response. With tofacitinib, both scalp clonality and the number of expanded CD8+ clones among the top 100 scalp clones went down significantly.

The receptor was isolated from a human donor with alopecia areata. The sample consisted of CD8+ T cells sorted from blood, taken at week 52, from a patient treated with tofacitinib. This chain joins TRBV7-9 to TRBJ2-7; 8 central bases correspond to TRBD1. CDR3 sequence: CASSSGQGGREQYF. The bases read TGTGCCAGCAGCTCCGGACAGGGTGGACGCGAGCAGTACTTC.